The 14 T cell receptor beta chains listed next were all sequenced from one sample in a study of blood T cell repertoires in COVID-19. Profiled with immunoSEQ multiplex PCR; TCRdb holds only in-frame clones, not every one. The repertoire holds about 420,000 clones, with about 90% as singletons. The sample taken for sequencing was peripheral blood. These receptor sequences come from a man between 18 and 29 years old with COVID-19, enrolled during active disease.

The rearrangement links TRBV2 to TRBJ2-5, with TRBD2 matching over 10 bases. CDR1 SNHLY and CDR2 FYNNEI come from the germline V gene. The CDR3 sequence is 12 residues long. Trimming took 4 bases from V and 12 from J; bases not matched to a gene: 5. The CDR3 bases are TGTGCCAGCAGTGGTAGCGGGGGGCCAAAGTACTTC. Protein: CASSGSGGPKYF.

The chain joins TRBV18 to TRBJ1-6, with 9 bases that match TRBD1. This CDR3 contains 15 residues. The V gene end was trimmed by 5 bases and the J gene end by 7 bases; junction bases not matched to a gene: 6. Germline assignment: CDR1 KGHSH and CDR2 LQKENI. The CDR3 region has the DNA TGTGCCAGCTCATTACAGGGGGCGCAAAATTCACCCCTCCACTTT. Translating gives CASSLQGAQNSPLHF.

The chain employs TRBV3-1 (or the pseudogene TRBV3-2) and TRBJ2-5; TRBD2 matches 8 bases. The CDR3 totals 21 residues. Trimming removed 3 bases from V and 4 bases from J; junction bases left unmatched: 25. CDR1 and CDR2 (germline): LGHDT, YNNKEL (reference sequence). The CDR3: CASSHSRWSPGALLAGETQYF. CDR3 nucleotide sequence: TGTGCCAGCAGCCATAGCCGGTGGTCGCCGGGGGCGCTCCTAGCGGGAGAGACCCAGTACTTC.

The CDR3 here is CASSSGSGNYGYTF. The CDR3 region has the DNA TGTGCCAGCAGTTCCGGGTCCGGCAACTATGGCTACACCTTC. The chain has TRBV27 and TRBJ1-2; D unresolved. Trimming took off 4 bases at V and 2 bases at J, with 11 bases between the two ends. Germline V CDR1 and CDR2: MNHEY, SMNVEV (reference sequence). This CDR3 contains 14 residues.

The chain joins TRBV6-6 to TRBJ2-2; maybe TRBD1 (5 bases). V lost 5 bases and J lost 0, with 16 bases in between. The CDR3 covers 17 residues. Germline V gives CDR1 MNHNY, CDR2 SVGAGI (reference sequence). CDR3 DNA: TGTGCCAGCAGTCCTCTCACAGGTAGAACGAACACCGGGGAGCTGTTTTTT. Its protein product is CASSPLTGRTNTGELFF.

The chain has TRBV10-2 and TRBJ2-7, with TRBD2 identical over 10 bases. The CDR3 consists of 19 residues. Per germline, CDR1 WSHSY and CDR2 SAAADI. Germline trimming cut 4 bases from V and 2 bases from J; bases unmatched to any gene: 17. The CDR3: CASSAFASGRAEETYEQYF. The DNA of the CDR3 is TGCGCCAGCAGTGCTTTTGCCAGCGGGAGGGCCGAAGAAACCTACGAGCAGTACTTC.

This sequence joins TRBV24-1 and TRBJ2-3, with 10 bases identical to TRBD2. V trimming: 2 bases; J trimming: 1 base; junction bases outside the gene matches: 8. Germline CDR1 is KGHDR and CDR2 is SFDVKD. The CDR3 totals 18 residues. CDR3 in DNA: TGTGCCACCAGTGATTATACGACCGGGACTAGCGGCACAGATACGCAGTATTTT. Its translation: CATSDYTTGTSGTDTQYF.

The CDR3 sequence is CASTPGGGLAIGGGEQYF. CDR3 bases: TGTGCCAGCACCCCCGGGGGGGGACTAGCAATTGGAGGAGGCGAGCAGTACTTC. The chain links TRBV14 to TRBJ2-7, with 9 bases lining up with TRBD2. The germline CDR1 and CDR2 sequences are SGHDN and FVKESK. CDR3 length: 18 amino acids. J gave up 6 bases and V 7 bases, and 22 bases lay outside the gene matches.

This chain joins TRBV7-9 and TRBJ2-5, with 8 bases lining up with TRBD1. J lost 2 bases, V lost 8 bases, and 10 bases had no gene match. Per the germline V gene, CDR1 is SEHNR and CDR2 is FQNEAQ (reference sequence). This CDR3 is 15 amino acids long. CDR3 nucleotides: TGTGCCAGCGTTGGGACAGGATCGACTCAAGAGACCCAGTACTTC. Its translation: CASVGTGSTQETQYF.

The chain couples TRBV3-1 (or the pseudogene TRBV3-2) to TRBJ2-5; TRBD1 might be the D (6 bases). Trimming cost V 1 base and J 5 bases, with 20 bases left between them. The CDR3 runs 17 residues. CDR1 LGHDT and CDR2 YNNKEL come from the germline V gene (reference sequence). CDR3 nucleotide sequence: TGTGCCAGCAGCCAAGCCTATGGTAGGGGGTATGGGGAGACCCAGTACTTC. The encoded protein is CASSQAYGRGYGETQYF.

The chain couples TRBV15 to TRBJ1-1, with 7 nucleotides matching TRBD1. The V segment lost 7 bases and the J segment 0 bases; nucleotides outside the gene matches: 2. The CDR3 totals 13 residues. The germline V gene has CDR1 LNHNV and CDR2 YYDKDF (reference sequence). For the CDR3, the DNA is TGTGCCACCACCGGGACAGTGAACACTGAAGCTTTCTTT. Translated, it gives CATTGTVNTEAFF.

The chain links TRBV9 to TRBJ2-5; 8 bases line up with TRBD1. This CDR3 contains 15 residues. The ends lost 4 bases at V and 0 bases at J; junction bases unmatched: 5. The V gene's germline CDR1 is SGDLS and CDR2 YYNGEE. CDR3 nucleotides: TGTGCCAGCAGCACCGGGACAGGTCACCAAGAGACCCAGTACTTC. This gives the protein CASSTGTGHQETQYF. Full variable domain (rest looked up from reference TRBV9 and TRBJ2-5): DSGVTQTPKHLITATGQRVTLRCSPRSGDLSVYWYQQSLDQGLQFLIQYYNGEERAKGNILERFSAQQFPDLHSELNLSSLELGDSALYFCASSTGTGHQETQYFGPGTRLLVL.

This clone was detected only a few times. The chain carries TRBV3-1 (or the pseudogene TRBV3-2) and TRBJ2-3; TRBD1 agrees at 10 bases. Germline CDR1 LGHDT, CDR2 YNNKEL (reference sequence). The CDR3 is made up of 15 amino acids. The trim removed 5 bases at V and 2 bases at J, leaving 4 bases unmatched. CDR3 sequence (DNA): TGTGCCAGCAGCTGGGGGACAGGGGACACAGATACGCAGTATTTT. Its protein product is CASSWGTGDTDTQYF.

On this clone itself: The same CDR3 can be traced to other DNA sequences in this sample. The gene calls are TRBV18 and TRBJ1-4, with a weak D call TRBD1 (5 bases). This CDR3 is built from 13 residues. Trimming removed 3 bases from V and 8 bases from J, with 10 bases in between. The germline CDR1 and CDR2 sequences are KGHSH and LQKENI. CDR3 bases: TGTGCCAGCTCACCTGGGGCGGGGGAAAAACTGTTTTTT. This translates into CASSPGAGEKLFF.